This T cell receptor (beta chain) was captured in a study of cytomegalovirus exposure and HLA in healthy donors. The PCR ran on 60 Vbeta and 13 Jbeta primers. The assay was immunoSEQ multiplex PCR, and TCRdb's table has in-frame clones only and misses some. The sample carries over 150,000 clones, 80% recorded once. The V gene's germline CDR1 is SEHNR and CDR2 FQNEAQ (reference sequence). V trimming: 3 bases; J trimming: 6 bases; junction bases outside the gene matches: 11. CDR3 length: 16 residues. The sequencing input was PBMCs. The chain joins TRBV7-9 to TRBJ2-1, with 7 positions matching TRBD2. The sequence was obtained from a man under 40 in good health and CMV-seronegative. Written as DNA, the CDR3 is TGTGCCAGCAGCTTCGCGACGGGAGGACTTACCAATGAGCAGTTCTTC. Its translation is CASSFATGGLTNEQFF.